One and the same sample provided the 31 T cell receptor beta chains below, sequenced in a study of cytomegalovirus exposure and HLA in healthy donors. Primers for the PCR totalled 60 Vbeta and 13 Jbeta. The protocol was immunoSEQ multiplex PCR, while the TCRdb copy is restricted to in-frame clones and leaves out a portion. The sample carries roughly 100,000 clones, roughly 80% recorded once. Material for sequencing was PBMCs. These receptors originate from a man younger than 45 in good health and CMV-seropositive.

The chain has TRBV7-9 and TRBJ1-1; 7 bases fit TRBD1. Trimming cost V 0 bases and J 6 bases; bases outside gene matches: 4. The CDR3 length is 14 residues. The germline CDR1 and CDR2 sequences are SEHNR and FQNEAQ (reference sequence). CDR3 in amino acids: CASSLAAGTAEAFF. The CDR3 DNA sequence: TGTGCCAGCAGCTTAGCAGCCGGGACAGCTGAAGCTTTCTTT.

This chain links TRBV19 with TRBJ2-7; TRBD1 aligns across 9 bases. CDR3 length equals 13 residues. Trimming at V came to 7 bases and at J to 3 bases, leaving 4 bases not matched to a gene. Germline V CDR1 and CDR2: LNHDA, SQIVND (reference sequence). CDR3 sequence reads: CASKGTGHYEQYF. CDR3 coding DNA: TGTGCCAGTAAGGGGACAGGGCACTACGAGCAGTACTTC.

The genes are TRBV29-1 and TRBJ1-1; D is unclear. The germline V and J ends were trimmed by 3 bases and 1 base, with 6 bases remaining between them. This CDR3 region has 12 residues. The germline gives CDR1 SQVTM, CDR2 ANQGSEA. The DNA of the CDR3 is TGCAGCGTTGATTTCAAGAACACTGAAGCTTTCTTT. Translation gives CSVDFKNTEAFF.

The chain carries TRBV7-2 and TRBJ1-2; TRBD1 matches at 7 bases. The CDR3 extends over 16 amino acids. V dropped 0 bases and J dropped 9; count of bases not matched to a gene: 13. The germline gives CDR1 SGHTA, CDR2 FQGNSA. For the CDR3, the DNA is TGTGCCAGCAGCTTAGCCAGGGGGGCGACCGCCATTCGCTACACCTTC. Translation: CASSLARGATAIRYTF.

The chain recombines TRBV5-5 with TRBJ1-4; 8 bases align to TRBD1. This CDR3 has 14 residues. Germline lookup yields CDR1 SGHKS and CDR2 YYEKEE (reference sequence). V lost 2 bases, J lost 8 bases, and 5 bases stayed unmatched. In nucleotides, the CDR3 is TGTGCCAGCAGCTTAGAGACAGGGGTCGAAAAACTGTTTTTT. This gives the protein CASSLETGVEKLFF.

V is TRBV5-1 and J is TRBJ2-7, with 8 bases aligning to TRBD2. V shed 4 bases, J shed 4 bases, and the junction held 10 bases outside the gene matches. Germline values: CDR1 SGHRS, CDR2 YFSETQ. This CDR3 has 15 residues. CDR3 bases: TGCGCCAGCAGCCCGGGGGGGCCAACCCCATACGAGCAGTACTTC. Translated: CASSPGGPTPYEQYF.

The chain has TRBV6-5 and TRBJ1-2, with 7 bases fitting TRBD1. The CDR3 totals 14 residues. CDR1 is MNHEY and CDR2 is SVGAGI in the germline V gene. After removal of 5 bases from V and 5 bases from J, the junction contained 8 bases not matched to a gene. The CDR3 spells CASSRTGVGYGYTF. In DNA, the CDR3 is TGTGCCAGCAGTCGTACAGGGGTAGGATATGGCTACACCTTC.

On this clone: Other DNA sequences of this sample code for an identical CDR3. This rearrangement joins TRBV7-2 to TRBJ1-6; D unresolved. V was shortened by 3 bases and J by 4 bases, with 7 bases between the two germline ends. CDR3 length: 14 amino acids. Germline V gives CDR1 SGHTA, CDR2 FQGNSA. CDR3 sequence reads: CASSFGRYNSPLHF. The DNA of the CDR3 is TGTGCCAGCAGCTTCGGGAGATATAATTCACCCCTCCACTTT.

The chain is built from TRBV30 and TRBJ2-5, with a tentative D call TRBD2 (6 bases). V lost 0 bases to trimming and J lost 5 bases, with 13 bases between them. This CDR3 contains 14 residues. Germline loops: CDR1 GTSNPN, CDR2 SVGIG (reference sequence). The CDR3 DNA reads TGTGCCTGGAGTGTCCCCCGACTAGGCGAGACCCAGTACTTC. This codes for CAWSVPRLGETQYF.

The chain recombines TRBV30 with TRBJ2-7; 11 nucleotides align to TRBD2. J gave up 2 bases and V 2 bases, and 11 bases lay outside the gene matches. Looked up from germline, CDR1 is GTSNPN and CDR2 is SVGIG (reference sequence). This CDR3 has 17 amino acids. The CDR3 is CAWSPRPGTSGTYEQYF. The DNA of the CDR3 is TGTGCCTGGAGTCCTCGCCCCGGGACTAGCGGTACCTACGAGCAGTACTTC.

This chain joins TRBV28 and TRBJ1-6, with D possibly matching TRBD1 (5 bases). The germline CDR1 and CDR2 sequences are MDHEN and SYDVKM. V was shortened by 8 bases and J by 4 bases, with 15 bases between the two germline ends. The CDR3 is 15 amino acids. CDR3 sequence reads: CASGDSQQYNSPLHF. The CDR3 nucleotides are TGTGCCAGCGGAGACAGCCAACAGTATAATTCACCCCTCCACTTT.

CDR3 region: CASSSGTGATEAFF. The CDR3 DNA reads TGCGCCAGCAGCTCCGGGACGGGAGCCACTGAAGCTTTCTTT. The chain joins TRBV5-1 to TRBJ1-1; maybe TRBD1 (5 bases). Between the trimmed V and J ends, which lost 3 bases and 4 bases, there was a span of 13 bases. The length of the CDR3 is 14 residues. CDR1 is SGHRS and CDR2 is YFSETQ in the germline V gene.

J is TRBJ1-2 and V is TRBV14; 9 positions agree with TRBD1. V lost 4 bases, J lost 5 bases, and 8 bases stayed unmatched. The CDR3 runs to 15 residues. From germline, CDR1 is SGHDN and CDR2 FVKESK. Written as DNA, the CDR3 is TGTGCCAGCAGCCGCGGGGGACAGGGTTTTTATGGCTACACCTTC. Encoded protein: CASSRGGQGFYGYTF.

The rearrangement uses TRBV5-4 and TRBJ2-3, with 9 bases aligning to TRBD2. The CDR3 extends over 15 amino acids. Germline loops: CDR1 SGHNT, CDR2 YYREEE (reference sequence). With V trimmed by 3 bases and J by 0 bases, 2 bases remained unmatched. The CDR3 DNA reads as TGTGCCAGCAGCTCGCGGGGGGGGAGCACAGATACGCAGTATTTT. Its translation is CASSSRGGSTDTQYF.

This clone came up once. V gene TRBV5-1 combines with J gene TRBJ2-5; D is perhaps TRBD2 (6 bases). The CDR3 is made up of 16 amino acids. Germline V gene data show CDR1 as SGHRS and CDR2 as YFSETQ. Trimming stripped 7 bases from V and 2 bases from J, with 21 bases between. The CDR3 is CASWWDVGGRQETQYF. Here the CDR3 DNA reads TGCGCCAGCTGGTGGGATGTAGGAGGGAGACAAGAGACCCAGTACTTC. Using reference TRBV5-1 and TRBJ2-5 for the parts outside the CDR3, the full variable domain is KAGVTQTPRYLIKTRGQQVTLSCSPISGHRSVSWYQQTPGQGLQFLFEYFSETQRNKGNFPGRFSGRQFSNSRSEMNVSTLELGDSALYLCASWWDVGGRQETQYFGPGTRLLVL.

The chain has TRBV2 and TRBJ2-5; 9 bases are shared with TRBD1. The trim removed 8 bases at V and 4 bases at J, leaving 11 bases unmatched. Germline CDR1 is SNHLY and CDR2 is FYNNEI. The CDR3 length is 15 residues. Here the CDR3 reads CASGLQGAGGETQYF. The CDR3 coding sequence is TGTGCCAGCGGTTTACAGGGGGCGGGTGGAGAGACCCAGTACTTC.

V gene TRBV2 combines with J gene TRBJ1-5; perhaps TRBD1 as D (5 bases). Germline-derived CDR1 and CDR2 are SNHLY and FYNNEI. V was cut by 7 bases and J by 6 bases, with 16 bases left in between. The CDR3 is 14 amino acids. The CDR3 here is CASKGGRGGQPQHF. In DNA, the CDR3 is TGTGCCAGCAAGGGTGGGAGGGGAGGTCAGCCCCAGCATTTT.

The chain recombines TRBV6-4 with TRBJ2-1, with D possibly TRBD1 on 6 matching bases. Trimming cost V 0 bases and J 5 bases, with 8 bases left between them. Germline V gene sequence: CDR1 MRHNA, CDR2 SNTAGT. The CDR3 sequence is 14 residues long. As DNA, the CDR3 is TGTGCCAGCAGTGACTCAGGGGGTCACAATGAGCAGTTCTTC. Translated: CASSDSGGHNEQFF.

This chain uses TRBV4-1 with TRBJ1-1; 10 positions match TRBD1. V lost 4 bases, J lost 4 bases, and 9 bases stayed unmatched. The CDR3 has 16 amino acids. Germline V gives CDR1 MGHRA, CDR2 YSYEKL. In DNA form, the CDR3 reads TGCGCCAGCAGCCTACCGACAGGGGGCGCGGGCACTGAAGCTTTCTTT. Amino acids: CASSLPTGGAGTEAFF.

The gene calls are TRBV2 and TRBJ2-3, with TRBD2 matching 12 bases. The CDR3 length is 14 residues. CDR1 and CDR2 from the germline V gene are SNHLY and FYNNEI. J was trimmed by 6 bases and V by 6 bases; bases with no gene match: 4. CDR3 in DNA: TGTGCCAGCAGCCTAGCGGGGGGGCAGGATACGCAGTATTTT. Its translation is CASSLAGGQDTQYF.

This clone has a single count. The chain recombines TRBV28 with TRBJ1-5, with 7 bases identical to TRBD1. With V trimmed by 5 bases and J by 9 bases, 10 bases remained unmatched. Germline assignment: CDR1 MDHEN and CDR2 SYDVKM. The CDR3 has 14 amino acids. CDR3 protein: CASSPLQGPSPQHF. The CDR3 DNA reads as TGTGCCAGCAGTCCTCTACAGGGGCCATCGCCCCAGCATTTT.

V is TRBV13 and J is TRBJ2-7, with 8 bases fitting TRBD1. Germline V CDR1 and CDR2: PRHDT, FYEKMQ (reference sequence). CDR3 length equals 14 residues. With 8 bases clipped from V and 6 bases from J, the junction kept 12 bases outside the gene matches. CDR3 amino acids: CASQDRGGGLEQYF. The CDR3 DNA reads TGTGCCAGCCAAGACAGGGGAGGTGGGCTCGAGCAGTACTTC. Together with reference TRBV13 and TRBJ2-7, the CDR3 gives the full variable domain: AAGVIQSPRHLIKEKRETATLKCYPIPRHDTVYWYQQGPGQDPQFLISFYEKMQSDKGSIPDRFSAQQFSDYHSELNMSSLELGDSALYFCASQDRGGGLEQYFGPGTRLTVT.

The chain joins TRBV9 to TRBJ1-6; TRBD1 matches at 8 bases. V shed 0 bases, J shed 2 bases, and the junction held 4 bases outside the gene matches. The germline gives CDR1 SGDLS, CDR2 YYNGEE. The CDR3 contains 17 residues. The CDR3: CASSVEPGGTYNSPLHF. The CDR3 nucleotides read TGTGCCAGCAGCGTAGAACCAGGGGGCACCTATAATTCACCCCTCCACTTT.

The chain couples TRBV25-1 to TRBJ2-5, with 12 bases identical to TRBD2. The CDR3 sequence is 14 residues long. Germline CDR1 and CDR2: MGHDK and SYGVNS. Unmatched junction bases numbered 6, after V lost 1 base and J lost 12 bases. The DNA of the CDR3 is TGTGCCAGCAGTGAATCAGCTAGCGGGGGGGTCGAGTACTTC. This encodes CASSESASGGVEYF.

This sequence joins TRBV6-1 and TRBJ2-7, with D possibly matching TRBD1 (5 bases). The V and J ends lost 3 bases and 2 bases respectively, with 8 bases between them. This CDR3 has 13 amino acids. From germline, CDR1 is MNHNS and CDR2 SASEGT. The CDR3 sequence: CASSDDSPYEQYF. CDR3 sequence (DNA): TGTGCCAGCAGTGATGACAGTCCCTACGAGCAGTACTTC.

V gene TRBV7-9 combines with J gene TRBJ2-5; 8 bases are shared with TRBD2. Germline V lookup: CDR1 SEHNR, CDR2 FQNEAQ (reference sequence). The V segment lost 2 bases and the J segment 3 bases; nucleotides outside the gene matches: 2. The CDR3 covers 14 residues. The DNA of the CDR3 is TGTGCCAGCAGCTTAACTAGCGGAGAAGAGACCCAGTACTTC. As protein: CASSLTSGEETQYF.

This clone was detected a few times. The CDR3 nucleotides are TGCGCCAGCAGCACGGGGGGGGCGCACTATGGCTACACCTTC. Translating gives CASSTGGAHYGYTF. The rearrangement joins TRBV5-1 to TRBJ1-2, with TRBD1 as a possible D gene (6 bases). CDR3 size: 14 residues. V dropped 4 bases and J dropped 3 bases, with 13 bases sitting between them. CDR1 SGHRS and CDR2 YFSETQ come from the germline V gene.

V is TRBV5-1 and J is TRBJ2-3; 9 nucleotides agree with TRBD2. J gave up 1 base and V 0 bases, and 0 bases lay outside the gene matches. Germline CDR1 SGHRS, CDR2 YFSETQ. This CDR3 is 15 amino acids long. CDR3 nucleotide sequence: TGCGCCAGCAGCTTGGGGACTAGCGGCACAGATACGCAGTATTTT. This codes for CASSLGTSGTDTQYF.

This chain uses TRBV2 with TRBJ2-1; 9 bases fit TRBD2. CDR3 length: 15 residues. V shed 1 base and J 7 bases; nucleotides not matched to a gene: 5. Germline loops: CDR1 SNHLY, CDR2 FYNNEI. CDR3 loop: CASSEGSGGQNEQFF. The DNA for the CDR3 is TGTGCCAGCAGTGAAGGTAGCGGGGGACAAAATGAGCAGTTCTTC.

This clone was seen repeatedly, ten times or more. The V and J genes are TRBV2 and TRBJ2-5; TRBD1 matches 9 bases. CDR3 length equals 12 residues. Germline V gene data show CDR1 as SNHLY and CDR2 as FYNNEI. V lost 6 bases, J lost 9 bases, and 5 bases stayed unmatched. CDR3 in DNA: TGTGCCAGCAGGGGGACAGGGACGGCCCAGTACTTC. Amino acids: CASRGTGTAQYF.

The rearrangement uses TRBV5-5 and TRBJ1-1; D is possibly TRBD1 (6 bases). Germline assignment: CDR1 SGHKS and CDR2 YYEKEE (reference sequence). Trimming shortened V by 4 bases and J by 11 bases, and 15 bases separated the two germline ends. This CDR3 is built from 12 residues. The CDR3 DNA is TGTGCCAGCAGCGAACAGGGTTTTGGGGCTTTCTTT. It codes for CASSEQGFGAFF.